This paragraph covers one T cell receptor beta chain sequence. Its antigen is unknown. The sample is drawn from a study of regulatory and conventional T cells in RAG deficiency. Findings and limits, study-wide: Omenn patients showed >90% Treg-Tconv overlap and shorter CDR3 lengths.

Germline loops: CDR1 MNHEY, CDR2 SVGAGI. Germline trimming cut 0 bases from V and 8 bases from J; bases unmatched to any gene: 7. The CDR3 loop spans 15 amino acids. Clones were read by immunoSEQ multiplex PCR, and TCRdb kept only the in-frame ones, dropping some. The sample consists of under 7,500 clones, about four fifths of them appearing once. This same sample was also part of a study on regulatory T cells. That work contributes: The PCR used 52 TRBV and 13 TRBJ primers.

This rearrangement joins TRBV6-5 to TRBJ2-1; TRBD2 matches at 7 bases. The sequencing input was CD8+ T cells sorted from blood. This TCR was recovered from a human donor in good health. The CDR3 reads CASSYSRTGGDEQFF. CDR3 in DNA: TGTGCCAGCAGTTACTCGAGAACTGGGGGGGATGAGCAGTTCTTC.